The T cell receptor beta chain described here comes from a study of identical twins. Study-wide points: For cord blood, abundant beta clonotypes had fewer insertions, unlike memory repertoires, which showed none. Researchers reported weaker excess twin sharing in beta out-of-frame sequences.

V was shortened by 0 bases and J by 2 bases, with 7 bases between the two germline ends. The CDR3 contains 14 residues. Germline CDR1 reads ENHRY; CDR2 reads SYGVKD. Template switching created a universal primer site, and the cDNA included unique molecular identifiers. TCRdb passed the 5' RACE reads through MiXCR, listing each CDR3 protein once. The sample has about 720,000 distinct CDR3 sequences, 18% seen once. A remark on this clonotype: Its antigen is as yet unknown.

These same records also appear under a second study, on T cells expressing NK-cell markers. That source reports: Out of eight donors sequenced, seven tested HCMV-seropositive and the remaining one seronegative.

The sequenced material came from PBMCs. The V call is TRBV10-3, the J call TRBJ2-5; D is ambiguous. This receptor was obtained from a woman between 18 and 30 years old in good health. The CDR3 loop is CAISESPTQETQYF. As DNA, the CDR3 is TGTGCCATCAGTGAGTCGCCAACTCAAGAGACCCAGTACTTC.